These 17 T cell receptor beta chains share one sample of origin, sequenced in a study of response to subunit inactivated influenza vaccine. MiXCR, run by TCRdb on the RT-PCR reads, gives a single entry per CDR3 protein. Found here are 500,000 to 600,000 distinct CDR3 sequences, about 14% of them singletons; the top ten hold roughly 10%. The sequences come from PBMCs from blood, collected roughly 12 days after vaccination. These receptors originate from a man aged 45 to 65 who received an inactivated influenza vaccine.

V is TRBV29-1 and J is TRBJ2-3; a possible D gene is TRBD2 (5 bases). The germline gives CDR1 SQVTM, CDR2 ANQGSEA. CDR3 length: 14 residues. Trimming removed 4 bases at V and 3 bases at J, with 14 bases between. CDR3 loop: CSVGGIKSTDTQYF. CDR3 in DNA: TGCAGCGTTGGAGGGATCAAGTCAACAGATACGCAGTATTTT.

The chain couples TRBV29-1 to TRBJ2-3; D gene unclear. V lost 1 base, J lost 4 bases, and 6 bases lay in between. Germline-derived CDR1 and CDR2 are SQVTM and ANQGSEA. The CDR3 length is 12 residues. This CDR3 reads CSVEVPSDTQYF. The DNA for the CDR3 is TGCAGCGTTGAAGTACCGTCAGATACGCAGTATTTT.

The rearrangement uses TRBV20-1 and TRBJ1-2, with TRBD1 as a possible D gene (5 bases). Trimming left V 7 bases short and J 3 bases short, with 15 bases between. This CDR3 is 13 amino acids long. Germline CDR1 and CDR2: DFQATT and SNEGSKA (reference sequence). Here the CDR3 DNA reads TGCAGTGTCCATCCGGCAGGGTACTATGGCTACACCTTC. It encodes CSVHPAGYYGYTF.

This clonotype was picked up a small number of times. The chain recombines TRBV20-1 with TRBJ1-5, with D maybe TRBD1 (6 bases). V dropped 2 bases and J dropped 7 bases, with 15 bases sitting between them. The CDR3 sequence is 14 residues long. Germline V gene data show CDR1 as DFQATT and CDR2 as SNEGSKA (reference sequence). The CDR3 region is CSARKWGAEQPQHF. DNA for the CDR3: TGCAGTGCTAGAAAGTGGGGGGCTGAGCAGCCCCAGCATTTT.

This clonotype was found a few times. Relative to the germline gene, one junction end is altered; a read error may explain this. V gene TRBV6-5 combines with J gene TRBJ2-1; D is ambiguous. This CDR3 is 14 amino acids long. Germline V gives CDR1 MNHEY, CDR2 SVGAGI. The DNA of the CDR3 is TGTGCCAGCAGTTACGCCGGCAGGAACAATAAGCAGTTCTTC. Protein sequence: CASSYAGRNNKQFF.

This CDR3 reads CASSLGTSGQQFF. The DNA for the CDR3 is TGTGCCAGCAGCTTGGGGACTAGCGGACAGCAGTTCTTC. V and J are TRBV11-2 and TRBJ2-1; 11 bases fit TRBD2. This CDR3 contains 13 residues. Germline assignment: CDR1 SGHAT and CDR2 FQNNGV. Unmatched junction bases numbered 3, after V lost 3 bases and J lost 11 bases. The full variable domain, with the rest looked up from reference TRBV11-2 and TRBJ2-1, is EAGVAQSPRYKIIEKRQSVAFWCNPISGHATLYWYQQILGQGPKLLIQFQNNGVVDDSQLPKDRFSAERLKGVDSTLKIQPAKLEDSAVYLCASSLGTSGQQFFGPGTRLTVL.

A few counts support this clonotype. The chain carries TRBV20-1 and TRBJ2-2, with D perhaps TRBD1 (6 bases). The V end lost 6 bases, the J end lost 5 bases, and 16 bases lay between the germline ends. The CDR3 is 14 amino acids. The germline V gene encodes CDR1 DFQATT and CDR2 SNEGSKA (reference sequence). Written as DNA, the CDR3 is TGCAGTGCCGTAACAAGGGGGAGTACCGGGGAGCTGTTTTTT. Translated, it gives CSAVTRGSTGELFF.

This clonotype was seen a handful of times. V and J are TRBV4-3 and TRBJ1-3, with TRBD1 as a possible D gene (5 bases). In germline, CDR1 is LGHNA, CDR2 YSLEER. The CDR3 covers 15 residues. V was cut by 0 bases and J by 7 bases, with 13 bases left in between. The CDR3, as DNA: TGCGCCAGCAGCCAAGATGTGGGGGTCGGGAACACCATATATTTT. It specifies CASSQDVGVGNTIYF.

This clonotype has a handful of counts. This chain joins TRBV20-1 and TRBJ2-7; TRBD2 agrees at 9 bases. CDR1 DFQATT and CDR2 SNEGSKA come from the germline V gene (reference sequence). The CDR3 runs 14 residues. V lost 3 bases and J lost 0; bases outside the gene matches: 3. The CDR3 DNA sequence: TGCAGTGCTAGCAGACTAGCGGCCTCCTACGAGCAGTACTTC. Translating it yields CSASRLAASYEQYF.

This clonotype showed up just a few times. The genes are TRBV12-3 or TRBV12-4 and TRBJ1-6; D not certain. Between the trimmed V and J ends, which lost 3 bases and 8 bases, there was a span of 11 bases. CDR3 length equals 14 residues. The chain's CDR3 is CASSFEGLYSPLHF. The CDR3 DNA follows: TGTGCCAGCAGTTTTGAGGGCTTATATTCACCCCTCCACTTT.

This clonotype was found a few times. This rearrangement joins TRBV20-1 to TRBJ2-7, with 8 bases aligning to TRBD2. CDR1 and CDR2 from the germline V gene are DFQATT and SNEGSKA (reference sequence). Trimming took 7 bases from V and 3 from J; bases not matched to a gene: 11. The CDR3 sequence is 14 residues long. The CDR3 coding sequence is TGCAGTGTTGGCGCGGGACTAGTGAGCTACGAGCAGTACTTC. The encoded protein is CSVGAGLVSYEQYF.

This clonotype was detected only a few times. V is TRBV11-2 and J is TRBJ2-7; TRBD1 aligns across 7 bases. V shed 4 bases and J 4 bases; nucleotides not matched to a gene: 7. Germline V lookup: CDR1 SGHAT, CDR2 FQNNGV. The CDR3 extends over 14 amino acids. This CDR3 is CASSSRQGRYEQYF. CDR3 sequence (DNA): TGTGCCAGCAGCTCAAGACAGGGAAGATACGAGCAGTACTTC. The full variable domain, with the rest looked up from reference TRBV11-2 and TRBJ2-7, is EAGVAQSPRYKIIEKRQSVAFWCNPISGHATLYWYQQILGQGPKLLIQFQNNGVVDDSQLPKDRFSAERLKGVDSTLKIQPAKLEDSAVYLCASSSRQGRYEQYFGPGTRLTVT.

This clonotype was detected only a few times. V and J are TRBV28 and TRBJ2-1; TRBD1 matches at 9 bases. Looked up from germline, CDR1 is MDHEN and CDR2 is SYDVKM. This CDR3 spans 18 amino acids. After removal of 6 bases from V and 6 bases from J, the junction contained 18 bases not matched to a gene. The CDR3 is CASSPRLTGTGWRNEQFF. The CDR3 DNA is TGTGCCAGCAGCCCCCGGCTTACCGGGACAGGGTGGCGCAATGAGCAGTTCTTC.

This clonotype showed up just a few times. The chain recombines TRBV11-2 with TRBJ2-1; TRBD1 is a possible D gene (6 bases). Deletions cut 4 bases from V and 6 bases from J, with 13 bases between. This CDR3 region has 14 residues. From germline, CDR1 is SGHAT and CDR2 FQNNGV. CDR3 bases: TGTGCCAGCAGCTCAGGGACAATTTTCAATGAGCAGTTCTTC. Protein product: CASSSGTIFNEQFF. Full variable domain (missing parts from reference TRBV11-2 and TRBJ2-1): EAGVAQSPRYKIIEKRQSVAFWCNPISGHATLYWYQQILGQGPKLLIQFQNNGVVDDSQLPKDRFSAERLKGVDSTLKIQPAKLEDSAVYLCASSSGTIFNEQFFGPGTRLTVL.

This clonotype was counted between two and nine times. J is TRBJ2-1 and V is TRBV20-1; D uncertain. V lost 3 bases and J lost 7, with 13 bases in between. This CDR3 contains 13 residues. CDR1 is DFQATT, CDR2 SNEGSKA, per germline (reference sequence). DNA for the CDR3: TGCAGTGCTAGGTGGGCAACGGATAATGAGCAGTTCTTC. Translating it yields CSARWATDNEQFF.

This chain uses TRBV7-2 with TRBJ1-6, with 7 positions matching TRBD1. The V and J ends lost 2 bases and 10 bases, in that order; junction bases with no gene match: 11. Germline-derived CDR1 and CDR2 are SGHTA and FQGNSA. This CDR3 is 16 amino acids long. The CDR3 sequence is CASSLNGGGVRSPLHF. Written as DNA, the CDR3 is TGTGCCAGCAGCTTAAATGGAGGGGGCGTTAGGTCACCCCTCCACTTT. The full variable domain, in which reference TRBV7-2 and TRBJ1-6 provide the parts outside the CDR3, is GAGVSQSPSNKVTEKGKDVELRCDPISGHTALYWYRQSLGQGLEFLIYFQGNSAPDKSGLPSDRFSAERTGGSVSTLTIQRTQQEDSAVYLCASSLNGGGVRSPLHFGNGTRLTVT.

There are a few counts of this clonotype. The chain is built from TRBV3-1 and TRBJ2-3, with D uncertain. The V and J ends lost 4 bases and 6 bases respectively, with 8 bases between them. The CDR3 is 12 amino acids. Looked up from germline, CDR1 is LGHDT and CDR2 is YNNKEL (reference sequence). The chain's CDR3 is CASSPRMDTQYF. The CDR3 DNA follows: TGTGCCAGCAGCCCCCGGATGGATACGCAGTATTTT.